The sequence of this TCR beta chain was determined in a study of blood T cell repertoires in COVID-19. In the authors' methods: Estimates of nucleated cell counts were drawn from the amplification of reference gene primers. Produced via immunoSEQ multiplex PCR; TCRdb's table is partial and in-frame only. D and trimming were read from the DNA, whereas the V and J calls and clone size are those reported in that table. Among over 200,000 clones, around 87% were seen once, and the ten largest hold about 2.1%. Trimming removed 6 bases from V and 10 bases from J, with 13 bases in between. The V gene's germline CDR1 is DFQATT and CDR2 SNEGSKA (reference sequence). CDR3 length: 11 residues.

V and J are TRBV20-1 and TRBJ2-1; no reliable D call. The sequence was collected from a woman aged 45-65 years with acute or convalescent COVID-19. Sequencing was performed on peripheral blood. The CDR3 nucleotides are TGCAGTGCCCCGCAGGATTTGGAGCAGTTCTTC. Its protein product is CSAPQDLEQFF.